This is a list of T cell receptor beta chains from one sample in a study of siplizumab effects on memory and regulatory T cells. Clones were read by immunoSEQ multiplex PCR, and TCRdb kept only the in-frame ones, dropping some. In the table there are over 85,000 clones, 95% to 97% of which are singletons. Sequenced input: naive CD4+ T cells sorted from blood. These receptors came from a human donor in good health. Both conserved end residues are part of each CDR3. Not all rows give a size; the values are once, few, many and, for expanded clones, a class.

j_gene: TRBJ1-2; v_gene: TRBV6-5; len: 15; abundance: -; CDR3aa: CASSYSATGVGGYTF
j_gene: TRBJ2-1; v_gene: TRBV4-1; len: 17; abundance: -; CDR3aa: CASSQPTEGQGANEQFF
j_gene: TRBJ2-6; v_gene: TRBV4-1; len: 15; abundance: -; CDR3aa: CASSQGMTGANVLTF
j_gene: TRBJ1-1; v_gene: TRBV6-6; len: 15; abundance: -; CDR3aa: CASSLTGGGNTEAFF
j_gene: TRBJ2-7; v_gene: TRBV19; len: 14; abundance: once; CDR3aa: CASSSRQYSYEQYF
j_gene: TRBJ1-3; v_gene: TRBV19; len: 15; abundance: -; CDR3aa: CASSPQSGNGNTIYF
j_gene: TRBJ2-1; v_gene: TRBV28; len: 18; abundance: -; CDR3aa: CASSLRPGLAGGSHEQFF
j_gene: TRBJ2-3; v_gene: TRBV19; len: 17; abundance: -; CDR3aa: CASTRDSFIGYADTQYF
j_gene: TRBJ2-2; v_gene: TRBV11-2; len: 15; abundance: once; CDR3aa: CASSPMTGNTGELFF
j_gene: TRBJ2-4; v_gene: TRBV28; len: 15; abundance: -; CDR3aa: CASSLPGWAKNIQYF
j_gene: TRBJ1-4; v_gene: TRBV5-6; len: 15; abundance: -; CDR3aa: CASSLGEDRGEKLFF
j_gene: TRBJ2-7; v_gene: TRBV20-1; len: 10; abundance: -; CDR3aa: CSASSYEQYF
j_gene: TRBJ1-4; v_gene: TRBV30; len: 15; abundance: -; CDR3aa: CAWSVLSTLGEKLFF
j_gene: TRBJ1-1; v_gene: TRBV10-3; len: 13; abundance: few; CDR3aa: CAISGATATEAFF
j_gene: TRBJ2-1; v_gene: TRBV5-1; len: 15; abundance: -; CDR3aa: CASSLVGGSYNEQFF
j_gene: TRBJ2-5; v_gene: TRBV11-2; len: 16; abundance: -; CDR3aa: CASSLEVWRGEETQYF
j_gene: TRBJ2-1; v_gene: TRBV28; len: 11; abundance: -; CDR3aa: CASTRTMEQFF
j_gene: TRBJ2-5; v_gene: TRBV9; len: 17; abundance: -; CDR3aa: CASSLGGLAGYQETQYF
j_gene: TRBJ1-6; v_gene: TRBV6-4; len: 15; abundance: -; CDR3aa: CASRRAGDSNSPLHF
j_gene: TRBJ2-5; v_gene: TRBV7-3; len: 13; abundance: -; CDR3aa: CASSPVAQETQYF
j_gene: TRBJ2-5; v_gene: TRBV19; len: 13; abundance: -; CDR3aa: CASTSKGLETQYF
j_gene: TRBJ1-5; v_gene: TRBV6-4; len: 13; abundance: -; CDR3aa: CASSDYAGQPQHF
j_gene: TRBJ1-2; v_gene: TRBV28; len: 12; abundance: -; CDR3aa: CASTTTGVGYTF
j_gene: TRBJ1-5; v_gene: TRBV10-2; len: 15; abundance: -; CDR3aa: CASSERQRDNQPQHF
j_gene: TRBJ2-1; v_gene: TRBV18; len: 15; abundance: -; CDR3aa: CASSLQGDFYNEQFF
j_gene: TRBJ2-2; v_gene: TRBV13; len: 15; abundance: -; CDR3aa: CASSSGTHNTGELFF
j_gene: TRBJ2-3; v_gene: TRBV7-2; len: 16; abundance: -; CDR3aa: CASSPLAGAPSDTQYF
j_gene: TRBJ1-1; v_gene: TRBV19; len: 14; abundance: -; CDR3aa: CASSTQGVGTEAFF
j_gene: TRBJ2-7; v_gene: TRBV14; len: 15; abundance: -; CDR3aa: CASSFRDRASYEQYF
j_gene: TRBJ1-1; v_gene: TRBV10-1; len: 13; abundance: -; CDR3aa: CASNSGQWPEAFF
j_gene: TRBJ1-2; v_gene: TRBV27; len: 14; abundance: -; CDR3aa: CASSATPDRAGYTF
j_gene: TRBJ1-6; v_gene: TRBV5-1; len: 15; abundance: -; CDR3aa: CASSLSRGFDSPLHF
j_gene: TRBJ1-3; v_gene: TRBV10-2; len: 17; abundance: -; CDR3aa: CASSDLGTRTSGNTIYF
j_gene: TRBJ2-7; v_gene: TRBV28; len: 16; abundance: once; CDR3aa: CASSFSARESSYEQYF
j_gene: TRBJ2-3; v_gene: TRBV19; len: 13; abundance: -; CDR3aa: CASSKTRGDTQYF
j_gene: TRBJ2-2; v_gene: TRBV7-3; len: 16; abundance: -; CDR3aa: CASSLGLAGGTGELFF
j_gene: TRBJ1-1; v_gene: TRBV6-5; len: 15; abundance: once; CDR3aa: CASSRTGGLNTEAFF
j_gene: TRBJ2-3; v_gene: TRBV7-9; len: 17; abundance: -; CDR3aa: CASSFFSGRGIPGTQYF
j_gene: TRBJ2-2; v_gene: TRBV6-5; len: 15; abundance: -; CDR3aa: CATQGRGSSTGELFF
j_gene: TRBJ2-5; v_gene: TRBV9; len: 13; abundance: -; CDR3aa: CASSPRGGETQYF
j_gene: TRBJ2-1; v_gene: TRBV5-1; len: 16; abundance: -; CDR3aa: CASSSPRTSGGNEQFF
j_gene: TRBJ1-2; v_gene: TRBV5-1; len: 14; abundance: -; CDR3aa: CASSLGQATYGYTF
j_gene: TRBJ2-3; v_gene: TRBV6-5; len: 15; abundance: -; CDR3aa: CASRGATTSTDTQYF